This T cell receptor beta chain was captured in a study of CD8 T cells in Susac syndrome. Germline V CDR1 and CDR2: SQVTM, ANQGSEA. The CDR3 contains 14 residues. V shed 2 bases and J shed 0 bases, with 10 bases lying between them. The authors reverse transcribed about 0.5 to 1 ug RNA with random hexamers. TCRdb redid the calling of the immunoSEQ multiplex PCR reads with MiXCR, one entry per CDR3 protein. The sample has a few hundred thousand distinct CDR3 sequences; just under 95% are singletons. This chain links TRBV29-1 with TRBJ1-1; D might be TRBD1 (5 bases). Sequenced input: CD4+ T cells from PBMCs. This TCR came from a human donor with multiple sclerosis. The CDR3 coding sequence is TGCAGCGTTGAATACTACAGGATGAACACTGAAGCTTTCTTT. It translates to CSVEYYRMNTEAFF.